This is a list of T cell receptor beta chains from one sample in a study of kidney transplant recipient with SARS-CoV-2 infection. In TCRdb, the reads were re-called with MiXCR into one record per CDR3 protein. In the table there are about 250,000 distinct CDR3 sequences, about 28% of which are singletons. The input for sequencing was a blood sample, taken at baseline and between days 110 and 120 from a kidney transplant recipient. These receptors all come from a male patient between 25 and 40 years old who had COVID-19 and was a kidney transplant recipient. Some T cells may have originated in the graft donor. CDR3s include the opening cysteine and the closing phenylalanine or tryptophan. A D gene is named only where the DNA matches it firmly. Rows may omit the clone size; those that give it use once, few, many or a size class.

j_call clone_size v_call d_call cdr3_aa cdr3_nt
TRBJ1-2 many TRBV6-6 NA CASSGGRGGRKTYGYTF TGTGCCAGCAGTGGCGGAAGAGGTGGGAGAAAGACCTATGGCTACACCTTC
TRBJ1-2 many TRBV3-1 NA CASSVIPTLRKTYGYTF TGTGCCAGCAGCGTGATACCCACCCTTCGAAAGACCTATGGCTACACCTTC
TRBJ2-2 many TRBV6-2/TRBV6-3 TRBD1 CASSKNRGQYTGELFF TGTGCCAGCAGTAAGAACAGGGGGCAGTACACCGGGGAGCTGTTTTTT
TRBJ2-1 NA TRBV30 NA CAWSVRAPNEQFF TGTGCCTGGAGTGTAAGGGCCCCCAATGAGCAGTTCTTC
TRBJ1-3 many TRBV6-1 NA CASSDEGAGLRNTIYF TGTGCCAGCAGTGATGAGGGAGCGGGGTTAAGAAACACCATATATTTT
TRBJ2-2 once TRBV6-2/TRBV6-3 NA CASTSGRGPEWSEELFF TGTGCCAGCACATCAGGGCGCGGGCCGGAGTGGTCCGAGGAGCTGTTTTTT
TRBJ2-7 many TRBV30 NA CAWSGDRDPYEQYF TGTGCCTGGAGTGGGGACCGGGACCCCTACGAGCAGTACTTC
TRBJ2-7 many TRBV3-1 TRBD2 CASSQGSGDFYEQYF TGTGCCAGCAGCCAGGGCAGCGGGGATTTCTACGAGCAGTACTTC
TRBJ2-7 many TRBV29-1 NA CSGGGEGGPEQYF TGCAGCGGAGGGGGGGAGGGTGGTCCCGAGCAGTACTTC
TRBJ1-2 many TRBV5-3 NA CARPLVVVRKTYGYTF TGTGCCAGACCTTTAGTAGTGGTGAGAAAGACCTATGGCTACACCTTC
TRBJ1-2 many TRBV5-4 NA CASVLAVPGKTYGYTF TGTGCCAGCGTCTTAGCCGTACCAGGAAAGACCTATGGCTACACCTTC
TRBJ1-4 many TRBV5-1 NA CASSLQGWDEKLFF TGCGCCAGCAGCTTACAGGGATGGGACGAAAAACTGTTTTTT
TRBJ2-1 many TRBV20-1 TRBD1 CSAGQGAYNEQFF TGCAGTGCGGGACAGGGGGCTTACAATGAGCAGTTCTTC
TRBJ2-1 NA TRBV29-1 TRBD2 CSVLLAGDTHEQFF TGCAGCGTCCTACTAGCGGGAGATACCCATGAGCAGTTCTTC
TRBJ2-3 NA TRBV4-1 TRBD1 CASSPRQGGADTQYF TGCGCCAGCAGCCCTAGACAGGGGGGAGCAGATACGCAGTATTTT
TRBJ1-2 many TRBV5-3 NA CARYHLVVRKTYGYTF TGTGCCAGATATCACCTAGTGGTGAGAAAGACCTATGGCTACACCTTC
TRBJ1-1 many TRBV7-2 TRBD1 CASSLDRGLNTEAFF TGTGCCAGCAGCTTAGACAGGGGTTTAAACACTGAAGCTTTCTTT
TRBJ2-7 many TRBV20-1 NA CSAIRESSYEQYF TGCAGTGCTATACGGGAATCCTCCTACGAGCAGTACTTC
TRBJ2-1 NA TRBV7-9 TRBD2 CASSFPRGGSWYNEQFF TGTGCCAGCAGCTTCCCAAGAGGCGGGAGTTGGTACAATGAGCAGTTCTTC
TRBJ1-6 many TRBV21-1 NA CASSKGGGTPLHF TGTGCCAGCAGCAAGGGGGGGGGTACACCCCTCCACTTT
TRBJ2-1 many TRBV7-8 NA CASSQFGRADNEQFF TGTGCCAGCAGCCAGTTCGGGCGAGCCGACAATGAGCAGTTCTTC
TRBJ1-2 many TRBV23-1 NA CASSLIRLRRKTYGYTF TGCGCCAGCAGTTTGATAAGGCTACGCAGAAAGACCTATGGCTACACCTTC
TRBJ2-1 many TRBV20-1 NA CSARAGSASYNEQFF TGCAGTGCTAGAGCTGGCTCGGCCTCCTACAATGAGCAGTTCTTC
TRBJ2-7 many TRBV5-8 NA CASSIWTNEQYF TGTGCCAGCAGCATCTGGACTAACGAGCAGTACTTC
TRBJ1-5 many TRBV27 NA CASRTGNQPQHF TGTGCCAGCAGGACGGGGAATCAGCCCCAGCATTTT
TRBJ1-2 many TRBV5-3 NA CARNMGVVRKTYGYTF TGTGCCAGAAATATGGGAGTGGTGAGAAAGACCTATGGCTACACCTTC
TRBJ2-3 NA TRBV12-1 NA CASSPRTSGGADTQYF TGTGCCAGCAGCCCCCGGACTAGCGGGGGGGCAGATACGCAGTATTTT
TRBJ1-2 many TRBV6-6 NA CASSTMLGGRKTYGYTF TGTGCCAGCAGTACGATGCTAGGTGGGAGAAAGACCTATGGCTACACCTTC
TRBJ1-2 few TRBV7-2 NA CASSYLHRDGKTYGYTF TGTGCCAGCAGCTATTTGCACAGAGACGGAAAGACCTATGGCTACACCTTC